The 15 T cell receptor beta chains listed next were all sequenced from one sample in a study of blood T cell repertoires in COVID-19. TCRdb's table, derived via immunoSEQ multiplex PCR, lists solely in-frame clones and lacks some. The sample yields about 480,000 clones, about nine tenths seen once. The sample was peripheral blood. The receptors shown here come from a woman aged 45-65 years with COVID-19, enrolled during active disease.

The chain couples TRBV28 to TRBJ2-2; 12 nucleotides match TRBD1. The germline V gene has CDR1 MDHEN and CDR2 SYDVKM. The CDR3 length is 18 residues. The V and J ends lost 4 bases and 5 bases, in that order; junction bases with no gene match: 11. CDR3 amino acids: CASSSATGGQGATGELFF. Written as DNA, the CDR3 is TGTGCCAGCAGTTCCGCCACCGGGGGACAGGGGGCAACCGGGGAGCTGTTTTTT. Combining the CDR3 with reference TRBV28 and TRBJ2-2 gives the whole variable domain DVKVTQSSRYLVKRTGEKVFLECVQDMDHENMFWYRQDPGLGLRLIYFSYDVKMKEKGDIPEGYSVSREKKERFSLILESASTNQTSMYLCASSSATGGQGATGELFFGEGSRLTVL.

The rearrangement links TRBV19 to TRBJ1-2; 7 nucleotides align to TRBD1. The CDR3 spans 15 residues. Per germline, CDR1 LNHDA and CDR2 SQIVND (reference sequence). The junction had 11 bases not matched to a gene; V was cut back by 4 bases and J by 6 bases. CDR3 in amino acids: CASSSTGAGVNGYTF. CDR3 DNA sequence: TGTGCCAGTAGTAGCACAGGGGCCGGCGTCAATGGCTACACCTTC.

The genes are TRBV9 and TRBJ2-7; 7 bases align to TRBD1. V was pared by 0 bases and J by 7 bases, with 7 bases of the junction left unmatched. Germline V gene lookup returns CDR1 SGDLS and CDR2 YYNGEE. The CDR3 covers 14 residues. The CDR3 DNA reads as TGTGCCAGCAGCGTAGGACAGGGTGCAGGAGAGCAGTACTTC. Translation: CASSVGQGAGEQYF.

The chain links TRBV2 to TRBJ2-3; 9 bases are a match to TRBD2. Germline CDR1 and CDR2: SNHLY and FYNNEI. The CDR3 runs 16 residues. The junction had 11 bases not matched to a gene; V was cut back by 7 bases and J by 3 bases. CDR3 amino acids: CASKRGTRGGTDTQYF. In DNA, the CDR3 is TGTGCCAGCAAGCGTGGTACGCGGGGGGGGACAGATACGCAGTATTTT.

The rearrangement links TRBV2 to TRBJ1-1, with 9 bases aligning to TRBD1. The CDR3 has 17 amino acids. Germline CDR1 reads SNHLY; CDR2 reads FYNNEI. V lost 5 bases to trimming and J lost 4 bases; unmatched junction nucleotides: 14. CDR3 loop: CASSLDFPGQGITEAFF. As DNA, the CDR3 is TGTGCCAGCAGTCTCGATTTCCCGGGACAGGGAATCACTGAAGCTTTCTTT. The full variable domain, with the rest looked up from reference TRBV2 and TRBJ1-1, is EPEVTQTPSHQVTQMGQEVILRCVPISNHLYFYWYRQILGQKVEFLVSFYNNEISEKSEIFDDQFSVERPDGSNFTLKIRSTKLEDSAMYFCASSLDFPGQGITEAFFGQGTRLTVV.

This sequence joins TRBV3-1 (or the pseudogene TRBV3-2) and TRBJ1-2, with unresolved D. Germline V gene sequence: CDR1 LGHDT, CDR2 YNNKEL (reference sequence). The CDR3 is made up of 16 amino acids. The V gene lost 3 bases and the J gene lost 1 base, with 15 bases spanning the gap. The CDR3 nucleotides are TGTGCCAGCAGCCAGCGAGAGAGTCGAGTTAACTATGGCTACACCTTC. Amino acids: CASSQRESRVNYGYTF.

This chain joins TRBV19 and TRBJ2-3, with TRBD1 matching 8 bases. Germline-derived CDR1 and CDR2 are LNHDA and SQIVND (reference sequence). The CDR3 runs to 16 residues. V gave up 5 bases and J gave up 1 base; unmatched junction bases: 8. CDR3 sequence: CASSASGGQGTDTQYF. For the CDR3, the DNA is TGTGCCAGTAGTGCCTCAGGGGGCCAGGGCACAGATACGCAGTATTTT.

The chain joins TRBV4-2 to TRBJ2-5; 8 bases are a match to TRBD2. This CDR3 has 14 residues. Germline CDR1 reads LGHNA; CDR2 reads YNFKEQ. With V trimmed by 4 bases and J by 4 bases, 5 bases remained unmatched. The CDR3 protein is CASSPAGGLETQYF. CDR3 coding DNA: TGTGCCAGCAGCCCCGCGGGGGGTTTAGAGACCCAGTACTTC.

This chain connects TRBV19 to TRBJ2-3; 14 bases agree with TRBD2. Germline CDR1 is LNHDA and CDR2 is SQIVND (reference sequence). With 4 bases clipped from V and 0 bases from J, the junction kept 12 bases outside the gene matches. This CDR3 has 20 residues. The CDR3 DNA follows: TGTGCCAGTAGTACTCTATCGGGACTAGCGGGGGCCGCTAGCACAGATACGCAGTATTTT. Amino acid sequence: CASSTLSGLAGAASTDTQYF. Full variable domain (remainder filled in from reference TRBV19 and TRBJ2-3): DGGITQSPKYLFRKEGQNVTLSCEQNLNHDAMYWYRQDPGQGLRLIYYSQIVNDFQKGDIAEGYSVSREKKESFPLTVTSAQKNPTAFYLCASSTLSGLAGAASTDTQYFGPGTRLTVL.

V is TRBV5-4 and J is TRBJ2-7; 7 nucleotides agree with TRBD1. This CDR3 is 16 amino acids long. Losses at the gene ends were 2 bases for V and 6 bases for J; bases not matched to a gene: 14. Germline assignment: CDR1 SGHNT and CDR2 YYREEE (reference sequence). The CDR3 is CASSLKTGTETREQYF. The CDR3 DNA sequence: TGTGCCAGCAGCTTAAAAACCGGGACAGAGACTCGCGAGCAGTACTTC. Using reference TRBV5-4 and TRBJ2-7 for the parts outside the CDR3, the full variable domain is ETGVTQSPTHLIKTRGQQVTLRCSSQSGHNTVSWYQQALGQGPQFIFQYYREEENGRGNFPPRFSGLQFPNYSSELNVNALELDDSALYLCASSLKTGTETREQYFGPGTRLTVT.

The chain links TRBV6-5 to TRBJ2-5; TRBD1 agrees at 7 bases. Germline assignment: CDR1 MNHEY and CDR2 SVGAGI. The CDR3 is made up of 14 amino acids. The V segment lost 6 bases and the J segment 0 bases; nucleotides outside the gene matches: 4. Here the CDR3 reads CASSRRGNQETQYF. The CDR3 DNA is TGTGCCAGCAGCCGCAGGGGGAACCAAGAGACCCAGTACTTC.

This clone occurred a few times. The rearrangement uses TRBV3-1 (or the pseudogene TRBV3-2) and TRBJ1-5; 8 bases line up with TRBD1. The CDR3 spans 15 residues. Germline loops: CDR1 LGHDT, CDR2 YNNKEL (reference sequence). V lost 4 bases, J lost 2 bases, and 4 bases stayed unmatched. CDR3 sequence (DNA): TGTGCCAGCAGCCCCCCAGGGGGCGGCAATCAGCCCCAGCATTTT. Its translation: CASSPPGGGNQPQHF.

CDR3 bases: TGTGCCAGCAGTTTAAGAGGTCCGGTGACAGTGAACACTGAAGCTTTCTTT. It codes for CASSLRGPVTVNTEAFF. The genes are TRBV27 and TRBJ1-1; D is perhaps TRBD1 (5 bases). Trimming left V 2 bases short and J 0 bases short, with 16 bases between. The CDR3 is 17 residues long. Germline V CDR1 and CDR2: MNHEY, SMNVEV (reference sequence).

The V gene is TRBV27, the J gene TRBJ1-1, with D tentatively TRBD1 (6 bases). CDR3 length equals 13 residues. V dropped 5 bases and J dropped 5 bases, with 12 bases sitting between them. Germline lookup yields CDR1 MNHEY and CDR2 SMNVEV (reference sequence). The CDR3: CASSLEQGTEAFF. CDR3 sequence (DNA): TGTGCCAGCAGTCTCGAACAGGGAACTGAAGCTTTCTTT.

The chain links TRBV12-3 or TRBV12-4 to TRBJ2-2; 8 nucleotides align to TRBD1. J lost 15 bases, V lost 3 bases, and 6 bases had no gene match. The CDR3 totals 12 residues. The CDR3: CASSFATGDLFF. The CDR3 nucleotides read TGTGCCAGCAGTTTTGCGACAGGGGACTTGTTTTTT.